The clone carrying this TCR beta chain showed up many times. What it recognizes is unknown. The CDR3 consists of 14 residues. From germline, CDR1 is KGHSH and CDR2 LQKENI. With 1 base removed from V and 6 bases from J, the gap between germline ends came to 9 bases. TCR cDNA was made by 5'RACE template switching, adding a universal primer site and UMIs. TCRdb redid the calling of the 5' RACE reads with MiXCR, one entry per CDR3 protein. Among about 57,000 distinct CDR3 sequences listed, about 7.8% were seen once. This sample is part of a study of T cells after yellow fever vaccination. Whole-study findings and limits: CD4 and CD8 compartments shared a small share of clonotypes, likely from convergent recombination. Abundant clonotypes from the bulk population could contaminate FACS-sorted repertoires.

The chain combines TRBV18 with TRBJ1-4; a possible D gene is TRBD1 (5 bases). This TCR was recovered from a man aged 25 to 45 who received the YFV17D yellow fever vaccine. This material consisted of CD8+ T cells sorted from PBMCs, taken 15 days after the yellow fever booster vaccination. CDR3 in DNA: TGTGCCAGCTCACCACGCCCGGGGGATGAAAAACTGTTTTTT. Its protein is CASSPRPGDEKLFF.